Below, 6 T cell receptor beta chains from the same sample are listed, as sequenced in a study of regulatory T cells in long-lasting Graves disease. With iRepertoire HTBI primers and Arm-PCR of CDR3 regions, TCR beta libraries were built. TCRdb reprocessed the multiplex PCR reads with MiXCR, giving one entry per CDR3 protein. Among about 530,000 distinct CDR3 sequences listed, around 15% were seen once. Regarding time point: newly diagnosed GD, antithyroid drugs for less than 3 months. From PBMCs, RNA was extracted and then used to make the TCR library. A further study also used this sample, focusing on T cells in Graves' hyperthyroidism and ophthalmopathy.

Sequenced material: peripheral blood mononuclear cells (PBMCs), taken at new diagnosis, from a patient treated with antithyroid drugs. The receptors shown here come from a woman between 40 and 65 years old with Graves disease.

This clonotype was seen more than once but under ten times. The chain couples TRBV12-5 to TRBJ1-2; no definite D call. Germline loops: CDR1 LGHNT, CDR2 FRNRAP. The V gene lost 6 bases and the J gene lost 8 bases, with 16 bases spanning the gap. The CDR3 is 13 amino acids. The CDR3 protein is CASGGVPIGGYTF. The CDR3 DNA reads TGTGCTAGTGGCGGAGTCCCGATCGGCGGCTACACCTTC.

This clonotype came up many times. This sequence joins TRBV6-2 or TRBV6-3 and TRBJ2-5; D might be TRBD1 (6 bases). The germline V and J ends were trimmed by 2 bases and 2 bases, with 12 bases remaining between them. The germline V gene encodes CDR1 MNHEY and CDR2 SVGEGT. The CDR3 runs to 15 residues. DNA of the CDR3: TGTGCCAGCAGTTACGGCGACAGGCAGCAAGAGACCCAGTACTTC. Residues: CASSYGDRQQETQYF.

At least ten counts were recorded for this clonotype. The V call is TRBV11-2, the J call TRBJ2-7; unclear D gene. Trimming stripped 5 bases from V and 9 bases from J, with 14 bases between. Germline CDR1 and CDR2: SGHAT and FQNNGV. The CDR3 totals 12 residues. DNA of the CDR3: TGTGCCAGCAGCCCCCTCGGACGTGTGCAGTACTTC. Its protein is CASSPLGRVQYF.

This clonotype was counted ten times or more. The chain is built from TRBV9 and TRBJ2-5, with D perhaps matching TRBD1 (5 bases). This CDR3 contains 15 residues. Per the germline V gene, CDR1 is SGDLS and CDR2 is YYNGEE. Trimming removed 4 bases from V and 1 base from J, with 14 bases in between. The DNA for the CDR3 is TGTGCCAGCAGCAATCAGGGTGGTCGCCAAGAGACCCAGTACTTC. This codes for CASSNQGGRQETQYF.

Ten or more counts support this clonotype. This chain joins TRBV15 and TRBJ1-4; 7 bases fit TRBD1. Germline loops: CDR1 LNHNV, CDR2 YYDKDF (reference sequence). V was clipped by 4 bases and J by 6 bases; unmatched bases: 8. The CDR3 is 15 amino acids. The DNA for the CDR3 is TGTGCCACCAGCACAGGACAGGTTGATTATGAAAAACTGTTTTTT. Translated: CATSTGQVDYEKLFF. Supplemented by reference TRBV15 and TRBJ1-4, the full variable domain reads DAMVIQNPRYQVTQFGKPVTLSCSQTLNHNVMYWYQQKSSQAPKLLFHYYDKDFNNEADTPDNFQSRRPNTSFCFLDIRSPGLGDTAMYLCATSTGQVDYEKLFFGSGTQLSVL.

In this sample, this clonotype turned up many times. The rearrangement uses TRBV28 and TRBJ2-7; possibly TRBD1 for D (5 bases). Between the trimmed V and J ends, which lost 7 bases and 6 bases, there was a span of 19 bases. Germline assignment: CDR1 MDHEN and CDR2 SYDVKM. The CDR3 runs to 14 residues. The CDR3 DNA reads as TGTGCCAGCACCGAACGACAGACTTGGGGCGAGCAGTACTTC. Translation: CASTERQTWGEQYF.